Each of the 17 T cell receptor beta chains below was sequenced from the same sample in a study of beta chain features in type 1 diabetes. Study conclusions and caveats: People with Type 1 diabetes carried modestly yet significantly shorter TCRB CDR3s in all four CD4+ subsets.

Their recognized antigens are unknown. Expressed TCRB transcripts were sequenced, since all the RNA that had been isolated was reverse transcribed. Sequenced by immunoSEQ multiplex PCR; TCRdb stores in-frame clones only, minus some. The sample shows about 190,000 clones, under 9.5% of them seen only once. Sequenced sample: central memory CD4+ T cells from blood. These receptor sequences come from a young man with type 1 diabetes.

The CDR3 nucleotides read TGTGCCAGCAGCTTAGCGTCCGTGAACACTGAAGCTTTCTTT. The encoded protein is CASSLASVNTEAFF. V usage is TRBV7-9 and J usage is TRBJ1-1; D ambiguous. Germline CDR1 is SEHNR and CDR2 is FQNEAQ (reference sequence). The V gene lost 0 bases and the J gene lost 0 bases, with 5 bases spanning the gap. The CDR3 is made up of 14 amino acids.

The chain is built from TRBV7-2 and TRBJ2-5; 7 bases match TRBD1. The length of the CDR3 is 16 residues. The V gene's germline CDR1 is SGHTA and CDR2 FQGNSA. Trimming cost V 5 bases and J 5 bases; bases outside gene matches: 14. CDR3: CASSPGAGGMRETQYF. The CDR3 coding sequence is TGTGCCAGCAGCCCCGGGGCAGGGGGTATGAGGGAGACCCAGTACTTC.

This clone appeared many times. DNA of the CDR3: TGTGCCAGCAGCTGGACCCGTACTAGCGGGGGGTTCTCCTACGAGCAGTACTTC. This sequence encodes CASSWTRTSGGFSYEQYF. This chain links TRBV5-4 with TRBJ2-7; TRBD2 aligns across 12 bases. In germline, CDR1 is SGHNT, CDR2 YYREEE (reference sequence). The CDR3 extends over 18 amino acids. With 3 bases clipped from V and 0 bases from J, the junction kept 10 bases outside the gene matches.

The rearrangement uses TRBV25-1 and TRBJ2-5; no definite D call. This CDR3 region has 14 residues. Germline CDR1 is MGHDK and CDR2 is SYGVNS. V was clipped by 3 bases and J by 4 bases, with 12 bases between them. The CDR3 protein is CASSDRGSGETQYF. CDR3 nucleotide sequence: TGTGCCAGCAGTGACCGCGGCTCCGGAGAGACCCAGTACTTC. The entire variable domain, with the rest obtained from reference TRBV25-1 and TRBJ2-5, is as follows: EADIYQTPRYLVIGTGKKITLECSQTMGHDKMYWYQQDPGMELHLIHYSYGVNSTEKGDLSSESTVSRIRTEHFPLTLESARPSHTSQYLCASSDRGSGETQYFGPGTRLLVL.

The table lists this clone with a few counts. The V gene is TRBV7-2, the J gene TRBJ1-2; 11 nucleotides align to TRBD1. The V and J ends lost 5 bases and 7 bases, in that order; junction bases with no gene match: 6. The CDR3 is made up of 14 amino acids. Germline V gene sequence: CDR1 SGHTA, CDR2 FQGNSA. CDR3 in amino acids: CASSLGQGASGYTF. The CDR3 DNA is TGTGCCAGCAGCCTAGGACAGGGGGCTAGTGGCTACACCTTC.

This clone was observed a few times. The junction differs from germline at one of its ends, possibly a read error. The V call is TRBV28, the J call TRBJ2-3; 12 nucleotides align to TRBD2. Germline CDR1 MDHEN, CDR2 SYDVKM. The CDR3 loop spans 13 amino acids. The CDR3 nucleotides are TGTGCCGGCAGCACTAGCGGGAGGAATACGCAGTATTTT. Encoded protein: CAGSTSGRNTQYF.

This chain joins TRBV7-2 and TRBJ2-6; D is undetermined. The CDR3 has 14 residues. The V end was cut by 4 bases, the J end by 0 bases, with 4 bases between. Germline lookup yields CDR1 SGHTA and CDR2 FQGNSA. Here the CDR3 DNA reads TGTGCCAGCAGCTCCTACTCTGGGGCCAACGTCCTGACTTTC. It is translated as CASSSYSGANVLTF.

This clone was observed a handful of times. This chain joins TRBV13 and TRBJ2-7; a possible D gene is TRBD2 (5 bases). Trimming cost V 0 bases and J 7 bases, with 16 bases left between them. Germline CDR1 and CDR2: PRHDT and FYEKMQ (reference sequence). The CDR3 has 15 amino acids. CDR3 amino acids: CASSLGRLARREQYF. The CDR3 DNA reads TGTGCCAGCAGCTTAGGCCGCCTAGCCAGGAGAGAGCAGTACTTC.

This clone was counted only a few times. The chain combines TRBV29-1 with TRBJ1-4; D uncertain. This CDR3 spans 13 amino acids. Trimming stripped 7 bases from V and 7 bases from J, with 16 bases between. The germline V gene encodes CDR1 SQVTM and CDR2 ANQGSEA. The CDR3 DNA reads TGCAGCGCCTTGAGAGGGAGCGGTGAAAAACTGTTTTTT. This encodes CSALRGSGEKLFF.

About this clone: Other DNA sequences in this sample translate to the same CDR3. V is TRBV30 and J is TRBJ2-1; TRBD2 matches 11 bases. This CDR3 has 14 residues. CDR1 and CDR2 from the germline V gene are GTSNPN and SVGIG (reference sequence). Trimming took 1 base from V and 5 from J; bases not matched to a gene: 1. CDR3 sequence (DNA): TGTGCCTGGAGTGGACTAGCGGGGCACAATGAGCAGTTCTTC. This translates into CAWSGLAGHNEQFF.

In its sample, this clone was seen a few times. The chain links TRBV5-1 to TRBJ2-3, with D perhaps TRBD2 (6 bases). V shed 4 bases and J shed 2 bases, with 11 bases lying between them. Germline V gives CDR1 SGHRS, CDR2 YFSETQ. The CDR3 runs to 14 residues. The CDR3 DNA is TGCGCCAGCAGCCCGGGAGCCAACACAGATACGCAGTATTTT. It is translated as CASSPGANTDTQYF.

This clone came up once. This chain uses TRBV6-5 with TRBJ2-3; 7 bases line up with TRBD1. Germline V lookup: CDR1 MNHEY, CDR2 SVGAGI. The CDR3 contains 14 residues. The junction had 5 bases not matched to a gene; V was cut back by 2 bases and J by 6 bases. The CDR3, as DNA: TGTGCCAGCAGTTACAACCTAGGGGGCGATACGCAGTATTTT. Its protein is CASSYNLGGDTQYF.

The genes are TRBV21-1 and TRBJ1-2. TRBV21-1 is a pseudogene segment. The CDR3 totals 16 residues. In nucleotides, the CDR3 is TGTGCCAGCAGCAAAGCCCGGGGAGATTGTAACTATGGCTACACCTTC. As protein: CASSKARGDCNYGYTF.

This sequence joins TRBV6-5 and TRBJ1-1; TRBD1 might be the D (6 bases). The V gene's germline CDR1 is MNHEY and CDR2 SVGAGI. The CDR3 has 15 amino acids. Trimming took 0 bases from V and 1 from J, leaving 9 bases between them. The CDR3 bases are TGTGCCAGCAGTTACTCAAAGACAGGGAACACTGAAGCTTTCTTT. Translation gives CASSYSKTGNTEAFF.

The chain employs TRBV29-1 and TRBJ2-2; possible D gene TRBD2, 6 bases. The germline gives CDR1 SQVTM, CDR2 ANQGSEA. This CDR3 has 13 amino acids. The CDR3 reads CMAGTANTGELFF. Written as DNA, the CDR3 is TGCATGGCCGGGACTGCGAACACCGGGGAGCTGTTTTTT.

The V gene is TRBV14, the J gene TRBJ2-5, with a possible D match to TRBD1 (6 bases). This CDR3 is built from 12 residues. V was pared by 4 bases and J by 4 bases, with 7 bases between. Germline loops: CDR1 SGHDN, CDR2 FVKESK. Written as DNA, the CDR3 is TGTGCCAGCAGCCCCAGGGGAGAGACCCAGTACTTC. Its translation: CASSPRGETQYF.

This clone was picked up a small number of times. The chain joins TRBV28 to TRBJ1-1, with 10 positions matching TRBD1. Germline CDR1 reads MDHEN; CDR2 reads SYDVKM. The ends lost 5 bases at V and 3 bases at J; junction bases unmatched: 6. The CDR3 contains 15 residues. The CDR3 region is CASSETGGAYTEAFF. CDR3 DNA sequence: TGTGCCAGCAGTGAGACAGGGGGCGCGTACACTGAAGCTTTCTTT.